The 32 T cell receptor beta chains listed next were all sequenced from one sample in a study of blood T cell repertoires in COVID-19. Profiled with immunoSEQ multiplex PCR; TCRdb holds only in-frame clones, not every one. In the table there are roughly 100,000 clones, 80% to 90% of which are singletons. The specimen was peripheral blood. The receptors come from a man between 45 and 60 years old with acute or convalescent COVID-19.

V gene TRBV27 combines with J gene TRBJ2-2, with TRBD1 identical over 10 bases. This CDR3 is built from 16 residues. Germline assignment: CDR1 MNHEY and CDR2 SMNVEV (reference sequence). Trimming removed 3 bases from V and 4 bases from J; junction bases left unmatched: 5. The CDR3 coding sequence is TGTGCCAGCAGTTTTGGGGACAGGGGAAGCACCGGGGAGCTGTTTTTT. The encoded protein is CASSFGDRGSTGELFF.

The chain combines TRBV24-1 with TRBJ1-2, with a weak D call TRBD1 (6 bases). CDR1 and CDR2 from the germline V gene are KGHDR and SFDVKD. V lost 6 bases and J lost 4, with 11 bases in between. This CDR3 is 13 amino acids long. The CDR3 nucleotides are TGTGCCACCAGTCAAACAGGGAGCTATGGCTACACCTTC. Protein sequence: CATSQTGSYGYTF.

The gene calls are TRBV4-1 and TRBJ1-5, with D possibly matching TRBD1 (5 bases). The CDR3 extends over 15 amino acids. Deletions cut 0 bases from V and 7 bases from J, with 13 bases between. Germline CDR1 MGHRA, CDR2 YSYEKL. CDR3 amino acids: CASSQEPGTWQPQHF. CDR3 DNA: TGCGCCAGCAGCCAAGAACCCGGGACTTGGCAGCCCCAGCATTTT.

This clone appeared a single time. V is TRBV5-4 and J is TRBJ2-2, with a possible D match to TRBD2 (5 bases). CDR1 is SGHNT, CDR2 YYREEE, per germline (reference sequence). This CDR3 comprises 15 residues. The germline V and J ends were trimmed by 4 bases and 5 bases, with 15 bases remaining between them. The CDR3 nucleotides read TGTGCCAGCAGCGGTGTTCGCGGGCGGACCGGGGAGCTGTTTTTT. This sequence encodes CASSGVRGRTGELFF.

This clone was counted a single time. The chain is built from TRBV15 and TRBJ1-5; D remains ambiguous. V was cut by 3 bases and J by 5 bases, with 5 bases left in between. CDR3 length equals 12 residues. Germline CDR1 is LNHNV and CDR2 is YYDKDF (reference sequence). CDR3 bases: TGTGCCACCAGCAGTCCGGATCAGCCCCAGCATTTT. Residues: CATSSPDQPQHF.

The chain couples TRBV15 to TRBJ2-5; unclear D gene. Germline CDR1 and CDR2: LNHNV and YYDKDF (reference sequence). V shed 3 bases and J shed 7 bases, with 9 bases lying between them. CDR3 length equals 12 residues. The CDR3 sequence: CATSRSPGTQYF. The CDR3 bases are TGTGCCACCAGCAGGTCGCCGGGGACCCAGTACTTC.

In nucleotides, the CDR3 is TGTGCCAGCAGTTTCGGAATAGGAGCCCACGAGCAGTACTTC. It codes for CASSFGIGAHEQYF. The chain is built from TRBV27 and TRBJ2-7; unclear D gene. The CDR3 has 14 amino acids. The germline CDR1 and CDR2 sequences are MNHEY and SMNVEV (reference sequence). Trimming cost V 3 bases and J 5 bases, with 14 bases left between them.

The CDR3 loop reads CASSSPGQGYTEAFF. The CDR3 DNA sequence: TGTGCCAGTAGTTCGCCGGGACAGGGATATACTGAAGCTTTCTTT. V usage is TRBV19 and J usage is TRBJ1-1; 9 bases line up with TRBD1. Germline CDR1 LNHDA, CDR2 SQIVND (reference sequence). This CDR3 region has 15 residues. The V gene end was trimmed by 5 bases and the J gene end by 5 bases; junction bases not matched to a gene: 9.

The J gene is TRBJ1-1, the V gene TRBV2; tentatively, D is TRBD1 (5 bases). Between the trimmed V and J ends, which lost 1 base and 8 bases, there was a span of 8 bases. The CDR3 is 12 amino acids. CDR1 and CDR2 from the germline V gene are SNHLY and FYNNEI. The CDR3 region has the DNA TGTGCCAGCAGTGAAGGGGGGGAAGAAGCTTTCTTT. Amino acids: CASSEGGEEAFF.

The chain links TRBV7-8 to TRBJ2-1; D call uncertain. The V end was cut by 4 bases, the J end by 8 bases, with 15 bases between. Germline CDR1 is SGHVS and CDR2 is FQNEAQ. The CDR3 contains 14 residues. The CDR3 protein is CASSSEVWLHEQFF. Written as DNA, the CDR3 is TGTGCCAGCAGCTCAGAGGTCTGGCTCCATGAGCAGTTCTTC.

V gene TRBV2 combines with J gene TRBJ2-7; 8 nucleotides match TRBD2. CDR1 and CDR2 (germline): SNHLY, FYNNEI. The J segment lost 4 bases and the V segment lost 4 bases, leaving 3 bases of the junction unmatched. This CDR3 has 13 residues. CDR3: CASSAGGPYEQYF. The CDR3 coding sequence is TGTGCCAGCAGTGCGGGAGGGCCTTACGAGCAGTACTTC.

This chain connects TRBV28 to TRBJ1-2; D call uncertain. The V end was cut by 3 bases, the J end by 7 bases, with 9 bases between. Germline lookup yields CDR1 MDHEN and CDR2 SYDVKM. The CDR3 is 12 amino acids. The chain's CDR3 is CASSFSGRGYTF. In DNA, the CDR3 is TGTGCCAGCAGTTTCTCCGGTCGTGGCTACACCTTC.

In DNA form, the CDR3 reads TGTGCCAGCAGCAAAAGGGAGGACGCCAACACCGGGGAGCTGTTTTTT. Translated, it gives CASSKREDANTGELFF. The chain is built from TRBV21-1 and TRBJ2-2; the table calls TRBD2, which could not be checked here. TRBV21-1 constitutes a pseudogene. The CDR3 extends over 16 amino acids.

The J gene is TRBJ1-1, the V gene TRBV29-1; TRBD1 might be the D (6 bases). Trimming removed 6 bases at V and 4 bases at J, with 9 bases between. Per germline, CDR1 SQVTM and CDR2 ANQGSEA. The CDR3 length is 11 residues. CDR3 nucleotide sequence: TGCAGCGTCGGGGGGGCCACTGAAGCTTTCTTT. Translating gives CSVGGATEAFF.

The chain joins TRBV6-5 to TRBJ1-1; D gene uncertain. V gave up 7 bases and J gave up 1 base, with 7 bases separating them. The CDR3 contains 12 residues. Germline lookup yields CDR1 MNHEY and CDR2 SVGAGI. The CDR3 DNA is TGTGCCAGCAAACACCAGAACACTGAAGCTTTCTTT. As protein: CASKHQNTEAFF.

V is TRBV7-6 and J is TRBJ2-1; 8 positions agree with TRBD2. The CDR3 is made up of 16 amino acids. CDR1 is SGHVS, CDR2 FNYEAQ, per germline. Germline trimming cut 0 bases from V and 3 bases from J; bases unmatched to any gene: 4. DNA of the CDR3: TGTGCCAGCAGCTTAGCGCTGGGACTAGACTACAATGAGCAGTTCTTC. Its translation: CASSLALGLDYNEQFF.

V usage is TRBV7-8 and J usage is TRBJ2-1; TRBD1 aligns across 9 bases. J was trimmed by 3 bases and V by 8 bases; bases with no gene match: 8. The CDR3 contains 15 residues. CDR1 is SGHVS and CDR2 is FQNEAQ in the germline V gene. The CDR3 nucleotides read TGTGCCAGCTGGATGGGGGGACAGGGCTACAATGAGCAGTTCTTC. Protein product: CASWMGGQGYNEQFF.

This chain links TRBV13 with TRBJ2-5, with 13 bases that match TRBD2. V gave up 5 bases and J gave up 5 bases; unmatched junction bases: 8. The CDR3 has 16 residues. Germline values: CDR1 PRHDT, CDR2 FYEKMQ (reference sequence). The chain's CDR3 is CASSIPGLAGVETQYF. In DNA form, the CDR3 reads TGTGCCAGCAGCATACCTGGACTAGCGGGAGTTGAGACCCAGTACTTC. Full variable domain (outside the CDR3, taken from reference TRBV13 and TRBJ2-5): AAGVIQSPRHLIKEKRETATLKCYPIPRHDTVYWYQQGPGQDPQFLISFYEKMQSDKGSIPDRFSAQQFSDYHSELNMSSLELGDSALYFCASSIPGLAGVETQYFGPGTRLLVL.

This chain links TRBV5-4 with TRBJ1-2; 7 bases map to TRBD1. The CDR3 runs to 14 residues. The germline V gene has CDR1 SGHNT and CDR2 YYREEE (reference sequence). Germline trimming cut 1 base from V and 2 bases from J; bases unmatched to any gene: 2. CDR3 protein: CASSLLQGNYGYTF. The CDR3 DNA follows: TGTGCCAGCAGCTTGTTACAGGGGAACTATGGCTACACCTTC.

The V gene is TRBV5-6, the J gene TRBJ2-5, with D unresolved. Trimming cost V 0 bases and J 1 base, with 7 bases left between them. CDR1 SGHDT and CDR2 YYEEEE come from the germline V gene. This CDR3 region has 14 residues. CDR3 region: CASSLGNSQETQYF. DNA of the CDR3: TGTGCCAGCAGCTTGGGGAACAGCCAAGAGACCCAGTACTTC.

This clone has only a few counts. The chain carries TRBV27 and TRBJ1-5; no reliable D call. Trimming stripped 5 bases from V and 4 bases from J, with 18 bases between. Germline values: CDR1 MNHEY, CDR2 SMNVEV (reference sequence). CDR3 length equals 16 residues. CDR3: CASSPSRPGFNQPQHF. The DNA of the CDR3 is TGTGCCAGCAGTCCTAGCCGGCCAGGCTTTAATCAGCCCCAGCATTTT.

This chain links TRBV19 with TRBJ2-1; perhaps TRBD2 as D (5 bases). CDR3 length: 16 amino acids. Per germline, CDR1 LNHDA and CDR2 SQIVND (reference sequence). V lost 0 bases to trimming and J lost 6 bases, with 15 bases between them. The CDR3 region has the DNA TGTGCCAGTAGTATAGATCCCGCACGGGGTGTCAATGAGCAGTTCTTC. Amino acids: CASSIDPARGVNEQFF.

V and J are TRBV24-1 and TRBJ2-1; 11 bases align to TRBD2. The V gene's germline CDR1 is KGHDR and CDR2 SFDVKD. The CDR3 consists of 16 residues. Trimming took 3 bases from V and 5 from J; bases not matched to a gene: 5. CDR3 DNA: TGTGCCACCAGTGATACCCCTAGCGGGAGGCACAATGAGCAGTTCTTC. Its translation is CATSDTPSGRHNEQFF.

This clone was observed a few times. The chain couples TRBV6-6 to TRBJ2-1; the D gene is possibly TRBD1 (5 bases). Germline-derived CDR1 and CDR2 are MNHNY and SVGAGI (reference sequence). The CDR3 is 15 amino acids. V dropped 5 bases and J dropped 8 bases, with 19 bases sitting between them. For the CDR3, the DNA is TGTGCCAGCAGTAAGGGGCAGAAACTCGTCGATGAGCAGTTCTTC. Encoded protein: CASSKGQKLVDEQFF.

The chain carries TRBV6-5 and TRBJ2-7; TRBD1 matches at 11 bases. Per germline, CDR1 MNHEY and CDR2 SVGAGI. Unmatched junction bases numbered 1, after V lost 6 bases and J lost 0 bases. This CDR3 region has 14 residues. DNA for the CDR3: TGTGCCAGCAGGGACAGGGGGCTCTCCTACGAGCAGTACTTC. It specifies CASRDRGLSYEQYF.

This chain connects TRBV18 to TRBJ1-2; 9 nucleotides agree with TRBD1. This CDR3 comprises 14 residues. CDR1 is KGHSH and CDR2 is LQKENI in the germline V gene. V was pared by 1 base and J by 8 bases, with 5 bases of the junction left unmatched. This CDR3 reads CASSPLGQGRGYTF. The CDR3 DNA sequence: TGTGCCAGCTCACCACTAGGACAGGGGAGGGGCTACACCTTC.

V is TRBV6-2 or TRBV6-3 and J is TRBJ2-7; TRBD1 is a possible D gene (6 bases). This CDR3 comprises 14 residues. The germline V gene encodes CDR1 MNHEY and CDR2 SVGEGT. The ends were cut back, 4 bases at V and 7 bases at J, with 17 bases in the middle. CDR3 protein: CASSLTGPSGEQYF. CDR3 in DNA: TGTGCCAGCAGTTTGACAGGACCCTCGGGGGAGCAGTACTTC.

J is TRBJ2-3 and V is TRBV9, with no clear D. The ends were cut back, 0 bases at V and 2 bases at J, with 10 bases in the middle. This CDR3 is 15 amino acids long. Per germline, CDR1 SGDLS and CDR2 YYNGEE. The CDR3 region has the DNA TGTGCCAGCAGCGTAGGAGGCGTAGACACAGATACGCAGTATTTT. As protein: CASSVGGVDTDTQYF.

This CDR3 reads CASSFSGLTGELFF. The CDR3 region has the DNA TGTGCCAGCAGCTTTAGCGGACTTACCGGGGAGCTGTTTTTT. The genes are TRBV5-4 and TRBJ2-2; D may be TRBD2 (6 bases). V lost 2 bases to trimming and J lost 5 bases, with 10 bases between them. The CDR3 contains 14 residues. The V gene's germline CDR1 is SGHNT and CDR2 YYREEE (reference sequence).

This chain links TRBV5-1 with TRBJ1-5; the D gene is possibly TRBD1 (5 bases). The ends were cut back, 2 bases at V and 5 bases at J, with 11 bases in the middle. CDR3 length equals 14 residues. CDR1 and CDR2 (germline): SGHRS, YFSETQ. CDR3 region: CASSFGVGDQPQHF. CDR3 bases: TGCGCCAGCAGCTTTGGGGTAGGGGATCAGCCCCAGCATTTT.

V usage is TRBV28 and J usage is TRBJ2-7, with TRBD2 matching over 7 bases. The V and J ends lost 6 bases and 0 bases, in that order; junction bases with no gene match: 8. The CDR3 consists of 15 residues. Germline CDR1 is MDHEN and CDR2 is SYDVKM. DNA for the CDR3: TGTGCCAGCAGAGCTAGAGGCGGGGGCTCCTACGAGCAGTACTTC. Amino acids: CASRARGGGSYEQYF.

This chain connects TRBV7-6 to TRBJ1-1; a weak D match, TRBD1 (5 bases). CDR1 and CDR2 from the germline V gene are SGHVS and FNYEAQ. V lost 3 bases and J lost 6, with 11 bases in between. The CDR3 consists of 13 residues. This chain's CDR3 is CASSLGGGPEAFF. The CDR3 nucleotides are TGTGCCAGCAGCTTGGGGGGAGGACCTGAAGCTTTCTTT.